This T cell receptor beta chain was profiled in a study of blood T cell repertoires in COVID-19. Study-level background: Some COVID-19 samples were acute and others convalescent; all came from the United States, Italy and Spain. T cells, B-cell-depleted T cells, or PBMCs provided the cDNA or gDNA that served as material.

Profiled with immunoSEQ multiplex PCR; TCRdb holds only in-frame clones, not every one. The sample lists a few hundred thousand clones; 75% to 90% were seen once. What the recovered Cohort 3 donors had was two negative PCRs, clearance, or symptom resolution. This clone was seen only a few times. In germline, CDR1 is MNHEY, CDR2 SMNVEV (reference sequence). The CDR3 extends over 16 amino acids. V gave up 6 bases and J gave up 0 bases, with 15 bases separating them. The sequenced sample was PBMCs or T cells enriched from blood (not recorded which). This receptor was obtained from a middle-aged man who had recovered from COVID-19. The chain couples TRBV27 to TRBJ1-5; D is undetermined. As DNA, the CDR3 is TGTGCCAGCAGCTATCCCGAGAGTTATAGCAATCAGCCCCAGCATTTT. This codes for CASSYPESYSNQPQHF.